This TCR beta chain was identified during a study of tumor-infiltrating lymphocytes in primary liver carcinoma. In the study overall: Roughly 3.5 to 8 million productive TCRbeta reads were obtained per sample, with similar numbers across tissue types.

The study co-extracted DNA and RNA from about 19-30 mg of unsorted bulk tissue. Production of TCR beta cDNA used around 0.45 ug total RNA together with a constant-region primer. Each TCR beta library was derived from three nested multiplex PCR rounds that employed slightly modified ARM-PCR. TCRdb re-called the multiplex PCR reads through MiXCR, storing one row per CDR3 protein. Seen here are about 35,000 distinct CDR3 sequences, less than 85% observed once, and the top ten hold around 17%. The sequenced sample was liver tumor tissue from sampling region 4. Subset of the sample: tumor region T4, right-lateral pole. This sequence originates from a man in his forties with primary liver carcinoma and hepatitis B virus infection.

CDR3 amino acids: CASSLDARGGYTF. CDR3 in DNA: TGTGCCAGCAGCTTAGATGCGCGAGGAGGGTACACCTTC. The chain recombines TRBV11-2 with TRBJ1-2, with D hard to call. The germline V and J ends were trimmed by 0 bases and 11 bases, with 13 bases remaining between them. CDR1 SGHAT and CDR2 FQNNGV come from the germline V gene. The CDR3 contains 13 residues.